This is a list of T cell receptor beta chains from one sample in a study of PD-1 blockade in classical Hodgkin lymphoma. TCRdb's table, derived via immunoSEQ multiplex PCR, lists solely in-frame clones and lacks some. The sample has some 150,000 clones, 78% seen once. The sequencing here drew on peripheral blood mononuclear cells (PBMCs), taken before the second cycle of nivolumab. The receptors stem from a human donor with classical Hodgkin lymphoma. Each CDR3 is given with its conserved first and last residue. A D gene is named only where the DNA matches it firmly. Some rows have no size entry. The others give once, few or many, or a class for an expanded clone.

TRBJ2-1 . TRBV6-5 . TGTGCCAGCAGTTGGACGATTCCCCCCCACAATGAGCAGTTCTTC CASSWTIPPHNEQFF
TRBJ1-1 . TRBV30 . TGTGCCTGGAGTGGGGTCTTTCAGGGGACCATGAACACTGAAGCTTTCTTT CAWSGVFQGTMNTEAFF
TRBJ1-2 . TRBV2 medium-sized TGTGCCAGCAGTGATCGGGGGGCGGGTTTTGGCTACACCTTC CASSDRGAGFGYTF
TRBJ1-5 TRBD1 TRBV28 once TGTGCCAGCAGTTTATTGACAGGGCGTGATAGCAATCAGCCCCAGCATTTT CASSLLTGRDSNQPQHF
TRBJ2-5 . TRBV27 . TGTGCCAGCAGTTTTGGCGTACGGGAGACCCAGTACTTC CASSFGVRETQYF
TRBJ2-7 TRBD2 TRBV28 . TGTGCCAGCAGTGATGATAGCGGGGCCCACTACGAGCAGTACTTC CASSDDSGAHYEQYF
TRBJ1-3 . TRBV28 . TGTGCCAGCAGTCCGCCTCGGTTTCGACGACGAAACACCATATATTTT CASSPPRFRRRNTIYF
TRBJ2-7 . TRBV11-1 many TGTGCCAGCAGCTTAGATCGTCTTGGGAACTCCTACGAGCAGTACTTC CASSLDRLGNSYEQYF
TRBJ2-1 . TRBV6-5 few TGTGCCAGCAGTTACTTATACGGGGTATATGAGCAGTTCTTC CASSYLYGVYEQFF
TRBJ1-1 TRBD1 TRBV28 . TGTGCCAGCATTGAAGGACAGGATCGGAGTGAAGCTTTCTTT CASIEGQDRSEAFF
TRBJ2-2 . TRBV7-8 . TGTGCCAGCAGCTCCCGGGGGGCGGGGACCGGGGAGCTGTTTTTT CASSSRGAGTGELFF
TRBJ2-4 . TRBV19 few TGTGCCAGTAGCGCCCGAGCCAAAAACATTCAGTACTTC CASSARAKNIQYF
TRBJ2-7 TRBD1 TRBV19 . TGTGCCAGTAGGTCTCGACAGGGATCCGAGCAGTACTTC CASRSRQGSEQYF
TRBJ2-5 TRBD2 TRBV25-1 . TGTGCCAGCAGTGATGTAAAATCGGGAGGGCAAGAGACCCAGTACTTC CASSDVKSGGQETQYF
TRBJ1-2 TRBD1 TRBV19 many TGTGCCAGTAGTTTCCGGGACAGGGACGGCTACACCTTC CASSFRDRDGYTF